This T cell receptor beta chain is drawn from a study of OX40 agonist ivuxolimab in advanced cancers. Trimming pared 4 bases from V and 1 base from J, leaving 14 bases between. This CDR3 region has 16 residues. Germline CDR1 is SEHNR and CDR2 is FQNEAQ (reference sequence). The table came from immunoSEQ multiplex PCR; TCRdb's copy has only in-frame clones and leaves some out. The sample carries approximately 28,000 clones, around 88% recorded once. Findings of the study overall: There was clonal expansion of CD4+ and CD8+ blood T cells by week 6 at 0.1 to 3.0 mg/kg. Still undetermined is the antigen specificity of the expanded peripheral T cells. In the 0.1-3.0 mg/kg groups, partial responders showed among the lowest expansion.

As regards this clone: Its antigen remains unknown.

This chain joins TRBV7-9 and TRBJ2-4; no firm D call. The clonotype originates from an adult with an advanced solid tumor such as melanoma, head and neck, liver or kidney cancer. The sample was CD4+ or CD8+ T cells sorted from blood, taken in a trial of the OX40 agonist ivuxolimab. This chain's CDR3 is CASSSDRRAAKNIQYF. CDR3 coding DNA: TGTGCCAGCAGCTCCGACCGTCGGGCGGCCAAAAACATTCAGTACTTC.